The 20 T cell receptor beta chains reported below all come from one sample, sequenced in a study of T cell responses to AZD1222 COVID-19 vaccine. Only in-frame clones appear in the TCRdb table, and some are missing; sequencing was by immunoSEQ multiplex PCR. The data show tens of thousands of clones, with less than 95% seen just once and approximately 40% held by the top ten. Sample: peripheral blood, taken 28 days after the second AZD1222 dose. These receptors all stem from an adult who received the AZD1222 COVID-19 vaccine.

This chain uses TRBV5-4 with TRBJ2-1, with D possibly being TRBD1 (6 bases). This CDR3 has 16 residues. Germline loops: CDR1 SGHNT, CDR2 YYREEE (reference sequence). Trimming stripped 2 bases from V and 0 bases from J, with 12 bases between. The CDR3 region has the DNA TGTGCCAGCAGCTTTTCCAGCAGGGGCTCCTACAATGAGCAGTTCTTC. It codes for CASSFSSRGSYNEQFF.

The rearrangement joins TRBV6-5 to TRBJ2-7, with a tentative D call TRBD2 (5 bases). Germline CDR1 reads MNHEY; CDR2 reads SVGAGI. The CDR3 loop spans 11 amino acids. The CDR3 DNA reads TGTGCATATAATCAAGGAGGCGAGCAGTACTTC. It yields the protein CAYNQGGEQYF.

The rearrangement uses TRBV6-6 and TRBJ1-5, with D unclear. The CDR3 is made up of 14 amino acids. Germline CDR1 MNHNY, CDR2 SVGAGI (reference sequence). V lost 5 bases to trimming and J lost 0 bases, with 8 bases between them. CDR3 DNA: TGTGCCAGCAGTGCAGTTCCTAGCAATCAGCCCCAGCATTTT. This sequence encodes CASSAVPSNQPQHF.

V gene TRBV12-3 or TRBV12-4 combines with J gene TRBJ2-6; D call uncertain. CDR3 length equals 13 residues. The V gene lost 10 bases and the J gene lost 2 bases, with 9 bases spanning the gap. CDR3 loop: CATHRAGANVLTF. Written as DNA, the CDR3 is TGTGCCACACATCGGGCTGGGGCCAACGTCCTGACTTTC.

The chain combines TRBV24-1 with TRBJ1-2; D gene unclear. CDR1 is KGHDR, CDR2 SFDVKD, per germline. The CDR3 loop spans 13 amino acids. Trimming removed 4 bases at V and 4 bases at J, with 9 bases between. DNA for the CDR3: TGTGCCACCAGTGACAGACGGGGCTATGGCTACACCTTC. Its protein is CATSDRRGYGYTF.

The chain combines TRBV5-1 with TRBJ2-6, with D tentatively TRBD1 or TRBD2 (5 bases each). Per the germline V gene, CDR1 is SGHRS and CDR2 is YFSETQ. The CDR3 length is 17 residues. The ends were cut back, 10 bases at V and 3 bases at J, with 23 bases in the middle. The CDR3: CACRGTSGSLGANVLTF. The CDR3 DNA sequence: TGCGCCTGCCGAGGGACGTCGGGCTCCCTTGGGGCCAACGTCCTGACTTTC. The variable domain in full, completed from reference TRBV5-1 and TRBJ2-6, reads KAGVTQTPRYLIKTRGQQVTLSCSPISGHRSVSWYQQTPGQGLQFLFEYFSETQRNKGNFPGRFSGRQFSNSRSEMNVSTLELGDSALYLCACRGTSGSLGANVLTFGAGSRLTVL.

This chain connects TRBV2 to TRBJ2-7, with D tentatively TRBD1 (6 bases). Germline-derived CDR1 and CDR2 are SNHLY and FYNNEI. With 3 bases removed from V and 3 bases from J, the gap between germline ends came to 15 bases. The CDR3 consists of 15 residues. CDR3 bases: TGTGCCAGCAGTGAGGGACATCCGCCCCTCTACGAGCAGTACTTC. Its translation is CASSEGHPPLYEQYF.

The V and J genes are TRBV7-2 and TRBJ1-3, with a possible D match to TRBD1 (5 bases). V shed 1 base and J shed 4 bases, with 11 bases lying between them. This CDR3 is 15 amino acids long. Germline lookup yields CDR1 SGHTA and CDR2 FQGNSA. CDR3 DNA: TGTGCCAGCAGCTTAGTCGGGACGTTCGGAAACACCATATATTTT. It codes for CASSLVGTFGNTIYF.

V usage is TRBV7-9 and J usage is TRBJ1-2, with unresolved D. The CDR3 runs to 12 residues. Looked up from germline, CDR1 is SEHNR and CDR2 is FQNEAQ (reference sequence). V shed 3 bases and J shed 7 bases, with 9 bases lying between them. This CDR3 reads CASSLARGGYTF. For the CDR3, the DNA is TGTGCCAGCAGCTTGGCCCGCGGTGGCTACACCTTC.

The chain combines TRBV9 with TRBJ2-7; tentatively, D is TRBD2 (6 bases). Germline V lookup: CDR1 SGDLS, CDR2 YYNGEE. This CDR3 contains 14 residues. V dropped 5 bases and J dropped 6 bases, with 18 bases sitting between them. The CDR3 reads CASSYGLTQGEQYF. Written as DNA, the CDR3 is TGTGCCAGCAGTTACGGACTAACGCAAGGCGAGCAGTACTTC.

The V gene is TRBV25-1, the J gene TRBJ2-7, with a tentative D call TRBD1 (6 bases). CDR3 size: 14 residues. V was cut by 3 bases and J by 0 bases, with 9 bases left in between. The germline V gene has CDR1 MGHDK and CDR2 SYGVNS. CDR3 sequence reads: CASSDPQGSYEQYF. In DNA, the CDR3 is TGTGCCAGCAGTGACCCACAGGGCTCCTACGAGCAGTACTTC.

The genes are TRBV2 and TRBJ1-3, with 8 nucleotides matching TRBD1. CDR3 length equals 14 residues. The V segment lost 6 bases and the J segment 3 bases; nucleotides outside the gene matches: 4. CDR1 and CDR2 (germline): SNHLY, FYNNEI. DNA for the CDR3: TGTGCCAGCAGGGAGACAGGGGTTGGAAACACCATATATTTT. This translates into CASRETGVGNTIYF.

V is TRBV6-5 and J is TRBJ2-7; D gene ambiguous. The germline gives CDR1 MNHEY, CDR2 SVGAGI. Trimming took off 0 bases at V and 2 bases at J, with 8 bases between the two ends. The length of the CDR3 is 14 residues. The CDR3 is CASSYSGRTYEQYF. CDR3 in DNA: TGTGCCAGCAGTTACTCGGGCAGAACCTACGAGCAGTACTTC.

The V gene is TRBV30, the J gene TRBJ1-5; no clear D. Germline V gene sequence: CDR1 GTSNPN, CDR2 SVGIG (reference sequence). The CDR3 covers 14 residues. Trimming stripped 3 bases from V and 4 bases from J, with 13 bases between. Here the CDR3 DNA reads TGTGCCTGGAGAGGATTAGGCCTAAATCAGCCCCAGCATTTT. Translated, it gives CAWRGLGLNQPQHF.

This rearrangement joins TRBV12-2 to TRBJ2-1; the listed D gene, TRBD2, was not tested against the DNA. TRBV12-2 represents a pseudogene. This CDR3 spans 19 amino acids. The CDR3 nucleotides read TGTGCAAGTCGCTTAGCAGCGGGGGATTCGCTAAGCTCCTACAATGAGCAGTTCTTC. Its protein is CASRLAAGDSLSSYNEQFF.

The chain carries TRBV6-6 and TRBJ1-5, with D possibly TRBD1 on 6 matching bases. The V gene's germline CDR1 is MNHNY and CDR2 SVGAGI (reference sequence). The CDR3 contains 20 residues. Deletions cut 6 bases from V and 0 bases from J, with 27 bases between. The CDR3 here is CASSVKWDTGLLYSNQPQHF. DNA for the CDR3: TGTGCCAGCAGCGTAAAATGGGACACTGGATTACTTTATAGCAATCAGCCCCAGCATTTT.

CDR3 sequence reads: CASSLAQASEGYTF. CDR3 nucleotides: TGTGCCAGCAGCCTAGCGCAGGCCTCTGAGGGCTACACCTTC. This sequence joins TRBV11-2 and TRBJ1-2; D not certain. The V gene's germline CDR1 is SGHAT and CDR2 FQNNGV. V was shortened by 5 bases and J by 8 bases, with 18 bases between the two germline ends. This CDR3 region has 14 residues.

This chain links TRBV9 with TRBJ1-2; a weak D match, TRBD1 (6 bases). The V and J ends lost 4 bases and 6 bases respectively, with 13 bases between them. The CDR3 runs 13 residues. CDR1 is SGDLS and CDR2 is YYNGEE in the germline V gene. In nucleotides, the CDR3 is TGTGCCAGCAGCTCTGGACAGAGCGATGGCTACACCTTC. Translating gives CASSSGQSDGYTF.

The CDR3 loop reads CSVDPERNTEAFF. The CDR3 DNA reads as TGCAGCGTTGACCCCGAGAGGAACACTGAAGCTTTCTTT. The V and J genes are TRBV29-1 and TRBJ1-1; D gene ambiguous. Germline CDR1 and CDR2: SQVTM and ANQGSEA. The V gene lost 3 bases and the J gene lost 1 base, with 9 bases spanning the gap. This CDR3 region has 13 residues.

CDR3 DNA sequence: TGCGCCAGCAGCCCGCTCGTAGATCAGCCCCAGCATTTT. As protein: CASSPLVDQPQHF. The chain links TRBV5-1 to TRBJ1-5, with no clear D. CDR1 is SGHRS and CDR2 is YFSETQ in the germline V gene. The V and J ends lost 4 bases and 5 bases respectively, with 10 bases between them. The CDR3 sequence is 13 residues long.